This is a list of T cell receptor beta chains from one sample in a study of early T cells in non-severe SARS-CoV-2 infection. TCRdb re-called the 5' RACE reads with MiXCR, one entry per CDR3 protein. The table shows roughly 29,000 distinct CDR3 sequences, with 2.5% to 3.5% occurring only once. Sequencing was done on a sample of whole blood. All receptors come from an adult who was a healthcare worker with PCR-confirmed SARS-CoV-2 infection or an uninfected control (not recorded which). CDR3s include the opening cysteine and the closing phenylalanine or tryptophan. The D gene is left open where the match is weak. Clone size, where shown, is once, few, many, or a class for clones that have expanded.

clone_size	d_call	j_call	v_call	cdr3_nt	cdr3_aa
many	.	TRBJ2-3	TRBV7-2	TGTGCCAGCTTGCGTTTTGCGGGGGCCCCTTCTGATACGCAGTATTTT	CASLRFAGAPSDTQYF
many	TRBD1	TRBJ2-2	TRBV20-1	TGCAGTGCCATACAGGGGACCGGGGAGCTGTTTTTT	CSAIQGTGELFF
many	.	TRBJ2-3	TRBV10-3	TGTGCCATCAGTGCAAAACAGGGAGTCGGCACAGATACGCAGTATTTT	CAISAKQGVGTDTQYF
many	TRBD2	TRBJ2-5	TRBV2	TGTGCCAGCAACCCGACTAGCGGACAAGAGACCCAGTACTTC	CASNPTSGQETQYF
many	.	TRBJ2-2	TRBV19	TGTGCCAGTATGAAGGGACCGAACACCGGGGAGCTGTTTTTT	CASMKGPNTGELFF
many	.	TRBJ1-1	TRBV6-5	TGTGCCAGCAGTTCCGCCCCGGGACGAGGAGGCACTGAAGCTTTCTTT	CASSSAPGRGGTEAFF
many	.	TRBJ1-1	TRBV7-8	TGTGCCAGCAGCTCACAAACAGGGACTATGAACACTGAAGCTTTCTTT	CASSSQTGTMNTEAFF
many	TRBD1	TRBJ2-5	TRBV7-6	TGTGCCAGCAGCTTAGGTTGGGTGGGACAGGAAGAGACCCAGTACTTC	CASSLGWVGQEETQYF
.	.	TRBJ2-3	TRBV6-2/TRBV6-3	TGTGCCAGCGGACCCGGGACCCACACGTATTTT	CASGPGTHTYF
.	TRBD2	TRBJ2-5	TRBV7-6	TGTGCCAGCAGCCCTAATAGCGGGGGGGCTCGGGAGACCCAGTACTTC	CASSPNSGGARETQYF
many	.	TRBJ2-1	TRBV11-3	TGTGCCAGCAGCTTAGGCCCCTTCTCGCAGTTCTTC	CASSLGPFSQFF
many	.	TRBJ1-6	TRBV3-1	TGTGCCAGCAGCCAAGTTCTGAGCTCCTATAATTCACCCCTCCACTTT	CASSQVLSSYNSPLHF
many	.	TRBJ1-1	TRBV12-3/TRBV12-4	TGTGCCAGCAGTTCCCAGGCGGGCACTGAAGCTTTCTTT	CASSSQAGTEAFF
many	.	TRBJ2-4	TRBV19	TGTGCCAGTAGTATAGTTGGGGGGCTCACCAAAAACATTCAGTACTTC	CASSIVGGLTKNIQYF
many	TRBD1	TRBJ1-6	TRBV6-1	TGTGCCAGCAGTGAAGCGCGGACAGGGGCTTATAATTCACCCCTCCACTTT	CASSEARTGAYNSPLHF
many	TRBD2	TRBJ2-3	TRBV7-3	TGTGCCAGCAGCTCTCCAGCGGGGGGGACAGATACGCAGTATTTT	CASSSPAGGTDTQYF
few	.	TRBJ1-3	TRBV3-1	TGTGCCAGCAGGGACACTTTCTCTGGAAACACCATATATTTT	CASRDTFSGNTIYF